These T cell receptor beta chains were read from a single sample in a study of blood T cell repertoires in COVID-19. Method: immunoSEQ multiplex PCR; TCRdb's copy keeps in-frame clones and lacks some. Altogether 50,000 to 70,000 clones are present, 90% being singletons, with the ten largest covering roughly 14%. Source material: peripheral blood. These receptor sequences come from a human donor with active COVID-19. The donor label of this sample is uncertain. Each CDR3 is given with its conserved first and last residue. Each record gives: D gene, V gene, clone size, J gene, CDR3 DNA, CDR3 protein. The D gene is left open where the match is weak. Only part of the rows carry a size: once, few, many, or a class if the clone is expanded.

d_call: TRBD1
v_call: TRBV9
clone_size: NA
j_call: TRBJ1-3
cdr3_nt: TGTGCCAGCAGCCCGGACAGGGGACTAGGAAACACCATATATTTT
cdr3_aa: CASSPDRGLGNTIYF

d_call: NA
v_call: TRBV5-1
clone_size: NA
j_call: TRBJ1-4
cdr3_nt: TGCGCCAGCAGCTTGCGTGTTTCGGGAACTAATGAAAAACTGTTTTTT
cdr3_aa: CASSLRVSGTNEKLFF

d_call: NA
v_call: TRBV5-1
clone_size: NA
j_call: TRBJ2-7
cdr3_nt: TGCGCCAGCAGCTTGCAAGAGATCGACGAGCAGTACTTC
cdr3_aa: CASSLQEIDEQYF

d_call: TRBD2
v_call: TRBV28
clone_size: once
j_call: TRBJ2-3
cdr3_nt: TGTGCCAGCAGTCCGGGACTAGCGGCTAGCACAGATACGCAGTATTTT
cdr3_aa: CASSPGLAASTDTQYF

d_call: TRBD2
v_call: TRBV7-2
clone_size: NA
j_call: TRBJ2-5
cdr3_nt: TGTGCCAGCAGCGCCAGACTAGCGGGGGAAGAGACCCAGTACTTC
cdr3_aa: CASSARLAGEETQYF

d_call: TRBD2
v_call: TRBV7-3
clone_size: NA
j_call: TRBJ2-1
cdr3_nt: TGTGCCAGCAGCTTAGCGGGGGGGCCGTACAATGAGCAGTTCTTC
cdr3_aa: CASSLAGGPYNEQFF

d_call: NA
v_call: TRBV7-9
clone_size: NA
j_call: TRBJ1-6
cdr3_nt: TGTGCCAGCAGCTTCGACAGTCATAATTCACCCCTCCACTTT
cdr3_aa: CASSFDSHNSPLHF

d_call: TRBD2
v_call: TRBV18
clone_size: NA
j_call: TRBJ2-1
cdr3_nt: TGTGCCAGCTCACCCGGACTAGCTTCCCACAATGAGCAGTTCTTC
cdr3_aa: CASSPGLASHNEQFF

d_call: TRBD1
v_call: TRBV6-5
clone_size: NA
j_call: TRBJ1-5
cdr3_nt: TGTGCCAGCAGTTATTCCGGGACAGGGTTAGGTCAGCCCCAGCATTTT
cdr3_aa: CASSYSGTGLGQPQHF

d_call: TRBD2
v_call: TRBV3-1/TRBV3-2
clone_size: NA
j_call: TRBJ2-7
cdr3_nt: TGTGCCAGCAGCCCGACTAGCGGGAGGGCCGCTCGCGAGCAGTACTTC
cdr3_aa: CASSPTSGRAAREQYF

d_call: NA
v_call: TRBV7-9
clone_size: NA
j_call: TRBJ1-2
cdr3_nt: TGTGCCAGCAGCTTACTCCAGGGTCCGGGCTACACCTTC
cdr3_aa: CASSLLQGPGYTF

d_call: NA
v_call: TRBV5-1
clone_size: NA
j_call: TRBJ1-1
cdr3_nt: TGCGCCAGCAGCTTGGGAACAGGGTTGAACACTGAAGCTTTCTTT
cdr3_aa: CASSLGTGLNTEAFF

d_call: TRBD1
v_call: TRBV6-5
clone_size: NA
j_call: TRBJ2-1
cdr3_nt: TGTGCCAGCCGCCGGGACAGGGCCTACAATGAGCAGTTCTTC
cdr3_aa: CASRRDRAYNEQFF

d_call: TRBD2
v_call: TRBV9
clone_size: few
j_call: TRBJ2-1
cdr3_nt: TGTGCCAGCAGCGATGCCACTAGCGGGGGGGCCGTAACCTACAATGAGCAGTTCTTC
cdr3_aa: CASSDATSGGAVTYNEQFF

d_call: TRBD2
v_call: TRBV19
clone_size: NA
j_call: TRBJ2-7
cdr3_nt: TGTGCCAGTAGTAAGGGACTAGCGGGACCCTACGAGCAGTACTTC
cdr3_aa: CASSKGLAGPYEQYF

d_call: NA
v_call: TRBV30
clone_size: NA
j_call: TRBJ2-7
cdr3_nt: TGTGCCTGGAATCTCCCACAGGGAATGTACTTC
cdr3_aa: CAWNLPQGMYF

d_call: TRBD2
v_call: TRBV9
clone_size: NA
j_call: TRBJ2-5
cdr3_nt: TGTGCCAGCAGCCCCCGTAGCGGGGGGGCGCAAGAGACCCAGTACTTC
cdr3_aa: CASSPRSGGAQETQYF

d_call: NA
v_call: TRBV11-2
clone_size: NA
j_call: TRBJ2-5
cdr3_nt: TGTGCCAGCAGCCTAGCAGGGACAAATGGGGACCAAGAGACCCAGTACTTC
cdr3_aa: CASSLAGTNGDQETQYF

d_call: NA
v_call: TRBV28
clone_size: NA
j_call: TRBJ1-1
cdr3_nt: TGTGCCAGCAATGGAGGTGGCGGGATAGTGAACACTGAAGCTTTCTTT
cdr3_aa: CASNGGGGIVNTEAFF

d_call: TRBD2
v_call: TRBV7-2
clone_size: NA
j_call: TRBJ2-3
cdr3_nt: TGTGCCAGATCGTGGGGAGGGCGGACAGATACGCAGTATTTT
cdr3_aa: CARSWGGRTDTQYF

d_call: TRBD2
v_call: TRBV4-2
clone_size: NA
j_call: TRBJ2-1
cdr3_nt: TGTGCCAGCAGCCAGGGACTACTTTCAAATGAGCAGTTCTTC
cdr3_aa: CASSQGLLSNEQFF

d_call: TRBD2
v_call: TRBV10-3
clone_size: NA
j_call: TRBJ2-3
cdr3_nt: TGTGCCATCAGTGCGGGCGGGGGGAGCACAGATACGCAGTATTTT
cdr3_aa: CAISAGGGSTDTQYF

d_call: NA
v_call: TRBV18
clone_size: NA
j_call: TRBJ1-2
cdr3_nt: TGTGCCAGCTCCTCCCTTCCCTGGAGCTATGGCTACACCTTC
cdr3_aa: CASSSLPWSYGYTF

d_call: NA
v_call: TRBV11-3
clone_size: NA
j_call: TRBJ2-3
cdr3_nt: TGTGCCAGCAGCCCCGGGGATCGCGGCACAGATACGCAGTATTTT
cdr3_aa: CASSPGDRGTDTQYF

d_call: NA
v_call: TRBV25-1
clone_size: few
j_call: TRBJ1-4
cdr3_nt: TGTGCCAGCAGCCCAGTGGGGGCCGCAAAACTGTTTTTT
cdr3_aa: CASSPVGAAKLFF

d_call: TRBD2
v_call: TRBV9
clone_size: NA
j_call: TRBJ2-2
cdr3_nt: TGTGCCAGCAGCGTGGGGACTAGCGTGCTCTCTACCGGGGAGCTGTTTTTT
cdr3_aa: CASSVGTSVLSTGELFF

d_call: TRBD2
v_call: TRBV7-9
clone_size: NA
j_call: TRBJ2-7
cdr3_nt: TGTGCCAGCAGAGCGGGAGCAGGTTACGAGCAGTACTTC
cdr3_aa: CASRAGAGYEQYF

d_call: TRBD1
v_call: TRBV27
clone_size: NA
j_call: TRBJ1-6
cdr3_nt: TGTGCCAGCAGTTTTTCAGGGGGCAAATCACCCCTCCACTTT
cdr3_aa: CASSFSGGKSPLHF

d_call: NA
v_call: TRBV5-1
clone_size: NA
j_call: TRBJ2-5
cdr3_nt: TGCGCCAGCAGTTCCGAGGGTCGGGGGCAAGAGACCCAGTACTTC
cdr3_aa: CASSSEGRGQETQYF

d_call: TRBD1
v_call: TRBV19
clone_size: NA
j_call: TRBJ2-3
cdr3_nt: TGTAGCGCGTCAAGGACAGGGGGCACAGATACGCAGTATTTT
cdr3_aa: CSASRTGGTDTQYF

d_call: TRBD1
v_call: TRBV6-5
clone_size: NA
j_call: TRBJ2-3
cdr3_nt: TGTGCCAGCACCGCCGGAGGACAGGGGTTGGATACGCAGTATTTT
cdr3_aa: CASTAGGQGLDTQYF

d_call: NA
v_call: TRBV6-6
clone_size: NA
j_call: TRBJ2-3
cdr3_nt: TGTGCCAGCGGGGGCGCTGACACAGATACGCAGTATTTT
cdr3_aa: CASGGADTDTQYF

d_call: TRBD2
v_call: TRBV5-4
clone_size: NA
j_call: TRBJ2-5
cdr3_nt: TGTGCCAGCAGCTCGCCCGGGGAGGCGGGAGGCCTCCAAGAGACCCAGTACTTC
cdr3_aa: CASSSPGEAGGLQETQYF

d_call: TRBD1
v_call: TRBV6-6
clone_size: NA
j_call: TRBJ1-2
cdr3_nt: TGTGCCAGCCGAGACAGGGGATTCTATGGCTACACCTTC
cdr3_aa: CASRDRGFYGYTF

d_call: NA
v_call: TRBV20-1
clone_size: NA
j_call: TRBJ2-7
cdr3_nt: TGCAGTGCCCTCAGCCGCGGCGAGCAGTACTTC
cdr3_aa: CSALSRGEQYF

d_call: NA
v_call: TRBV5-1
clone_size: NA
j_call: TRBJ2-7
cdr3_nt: TGCGCCAGCAGCCGTTGGACTGGAGCCAACGAGCAGTACTTC
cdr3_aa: CASSRWTGANEQYF

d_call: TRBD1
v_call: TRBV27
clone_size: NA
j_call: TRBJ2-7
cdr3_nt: TGTGCCAGCAGCCGCGGGGACAGGCGGCAGTACTTC
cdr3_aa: CASSRGDRRQYF

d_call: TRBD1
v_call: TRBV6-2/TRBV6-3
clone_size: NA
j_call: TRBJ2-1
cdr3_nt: TGTGCCAGCAGTTACTCGAGTGACAGGGGAGTTGATGAGCAGTTCTTC
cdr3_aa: CASSYSSDRGVDEQFF

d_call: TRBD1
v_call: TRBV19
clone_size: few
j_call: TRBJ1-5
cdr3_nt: TGTGCCAGTAGTATCGGGGGACAGCACAATCAGCCCCAGCATTTT
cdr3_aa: CASSIGGQHNQPQHF

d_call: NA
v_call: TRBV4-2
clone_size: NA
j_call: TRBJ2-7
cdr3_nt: TGTGCCAGCAGCCGTCCTAGTGGGGCCTCCTACGAGCAGTACTTC
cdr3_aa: CASSRPSGASYEQYF

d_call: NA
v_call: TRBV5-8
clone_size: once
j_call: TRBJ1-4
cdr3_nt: TGTGCCAGCAGCTTGACCGGTTCTAATGAAAAACTGTTTTTT
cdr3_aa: CASSLTGSNEKLFF

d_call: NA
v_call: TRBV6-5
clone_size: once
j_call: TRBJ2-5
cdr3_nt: TGTGCCAGCAGTTACTCAACGGGGGGCAGGGAGACCCAGTACTTC
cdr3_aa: CASSYSTGGRETQYF